This T cell receptor beta chain was observed in a study of post-analysis software for immune sequencing data. Study conclusions and caveats: Five or six TRBV segments appeared more often in patients than in controls, and TRBV5-6, TRBV5-1 and TRBV20-1 were among these.

With respect to this clonotype: The antigen remains undetermined.

Unique-molecular-identifier-tagged TCR beta cDNA libraries were used. The authors obtained roughly 0.5 million cDNA molecules from approximately 1 to 10 million T cells. One entry per CDR3 protein results from TCRdb running MiXCR on the PCR reads. The top ten clones hold roughly 4.4% of a sample with 700,000 to 900,000 distinct CDR3 sequences, more than 45% of them seen once. V shed 3 bases and J shed 4 bases, with 9 bases lying between them. The length of the CDR3 is 12 residues. CDR1 SQVTM and CDR2 ANQGSEA come from the germline V gene. The sequence was obtained from a girl aged 5-17 years with multiple sclerosis. The V gene is TRBV29-1, the J gene TRBJ2-5; D gene uncertain. Specimen: blood. The CDR3 DNA is TGCAGCGTTGAGGGCTGGGGAGAGACCCAGTACTTC. Translating gives CSVEGWGETQYF.